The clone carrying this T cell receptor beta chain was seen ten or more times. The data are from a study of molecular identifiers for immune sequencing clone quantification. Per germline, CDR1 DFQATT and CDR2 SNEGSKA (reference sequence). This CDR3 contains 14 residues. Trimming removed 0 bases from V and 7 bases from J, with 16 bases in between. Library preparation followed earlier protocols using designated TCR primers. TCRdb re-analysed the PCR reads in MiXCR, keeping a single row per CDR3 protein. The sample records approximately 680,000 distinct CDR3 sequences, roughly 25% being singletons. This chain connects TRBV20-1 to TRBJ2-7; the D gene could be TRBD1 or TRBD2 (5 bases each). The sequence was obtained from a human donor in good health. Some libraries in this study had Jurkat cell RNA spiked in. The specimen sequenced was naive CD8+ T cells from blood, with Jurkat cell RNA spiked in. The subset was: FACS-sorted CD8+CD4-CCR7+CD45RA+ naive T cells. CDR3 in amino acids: CSARDLGPPGEQYF. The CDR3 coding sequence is TGCAGTGCTAGAGATCTGGGGCCGCCGGGGGAGCAGTACTTC.